These T cell receptor beta chains were read from a single sample in a study of identifying expanded T cells in peripheral blood. Data came from immunoSEQ multiplex PCR; TCRdb stores just in-frame clones and leaves some out. This table has around 100,000 clones, more than 85% appearing once. The sample consisted of blood. The receptors originated from a person aged 18-70 years in good health. Both conserved end residues are part of each CDR3. A D gene is named only where the DNA matches it firmly. Some rows have no size entry. The others give once, few or many, or a class for an expanded clone.

v_call,j_call,d_call,clone_size,cdr3_aa,cdr3_nt
TRBV7-9,TRBJ2-7,TRBD1,.,CASSLGQGPLYEQYF,TGTGCCAGCAGCTTGGGACAGGGGCCCCTTTACGAGCAGTACTTC
TRBV18,TRBJ1-3,.,.,CASSGPRFGYTIYF,TGTGCCAGCTCCGGGCCCAGGTTCGGTTACACCATATATTTT
TRBV2,TRBJ2-7,.,.,CASRGDAYEQYF,TGTGCCAGCAGGGGGGATGCCTACGAGCAGTACTTC
TRBV4-3,TRBJ2-6,.,.,CASSPAAGGANVLTF,TGCGCCAGCAGCCCCGCCGCGGGGGGGGCCAACGTCCTGACTTTC
TRBV2,TRBJ2-7,TRBD1,.,CASIPQGQGLYEQYF,TGTGCCAGCATCCCCCAGGGACAGGGACTGTACGAGCAGTACTTC
TRBV19,TRBJ1-5,.,.,CASSPPGGGQPQHF,TGTGCCAGTAGCCCACCTGGGGGAGGTCAGCCCCAGCATTTT
TRBV7-8,TRBJ1-2,TRBD1,.,CASSRRDSSYGYTF,TGTGCCAGCAGCCGCCGGGACAGCTCGTATGGCTACACCTTC
TRBV27,TRBJ2-1,.,.,CASRRGAAGVYNEQFF,TGTGCCAGCCGCCGTGGGGCGGCCGGGGTTTACAATGAGCAGTTCTTC
TRBV7-8,TRBJ1-1,.,.,CASSLRLADTEAFF,TGTGCCAGCAGCTTGAGATTAGCGGACACTGAAGCTTTCTTT
TRBV5-6,TRBJ1-1,.,.,CASSFGPRVAEAFF,TGTGCCAGCAGCTTTGGGCCCAGGGTGGCTGAAGCTTTCTTT
TRBV11-1,TRBJ1-1,.,.,CASKAHMNTEAFF,TGTGCCAGCAAGGCCCACATGAACACTGAAGCTTTCTTT
TRBV6-4,TRBJ1-6,TRBD1,.,CASTGGPIGQVSSYNSPLHF,TGTGCCAGCACTGGGGGACCGATAGGACAGGTCAGCTCCTATAATTCACCCCTCCACTTT
TRBV13,TRBJ2-2,.,.,CASSLRGENTGELFF,TGTGCCAGCAGCTTGCGCGGGGAGAACACCGGGGAGCTGTTTTTT
TRBV6-1,TRBJ1-6,.,.,CASSDPANSPLHF,TGTGCCAGCAGTGACCCCGCCAATTCACCCCTCCACTTT
TRBV18,TRBJ2-7,.,.,CASSPPPGPPLDEQYF,TGTGCCAGCTCACCACCCCCGGGACCGCCTCTAGACGAGCAGTACTTC
TRBV7-9,TRBJ1-4,.,.,CASSFSGANEKLFF,TGTGCCAGCAGCTTCTCGGGGGCTAATGAAAAACTGTTTTTT
TRBV7-8,TRBJ1-1,.,.,CASSPPLGNTEAFF,TGTGCCAGCAGCCCTCCCCTGGGAAACACTGAGGCTTTCTTT
TRBV10-3,TRBJ2-7,TRBD1,.,CAISGQGAGSYEQYF,TGTGCCATCAGTGGGCAGGGGGCCGGCTCCTACGAGCAGTACTTC
TRBV6-6,TRBJ2-5,.,.,CASSYSGETQYF,TGTGCCAGCAGTTACTCCGGGGAGACCCAGTACTTC
TRBV19,TRBJ2-7,TRBD2,.,CASSPGGLSYEQYF,TGTGCCAGTAGTCCGGGGGGACTCTCTTACGAGCAGTACTTC
TRBV4-3,TRBJ2-2,.,.,CASSQDGTGGELFF,TGCGCCAGCAGCCAAGACGGGACGGGCGGGGAGCTGTTTTTT
TRBV19,TRBJ2-1,.,once,CASTSPYNEQFF,TGTGCCAGTACCTCTCCTTACAATGAGCAGTTCTTC
TRBV6-5,TRBJ2-5,.,.,CASSWGARVETQYF,TGTGCCAGCAGTTGGGGGGCGCGAGTAGAGACCCAGTACTTC
TRBV4-3,TRBJ2-7,.,once,CASSQDRAGLLYEQYF,TGCGCCAGCAGCCAAGATCGGGCCGGGCTGCTTTACGAGCAGTACTTC
TRBV5-8,TRBJ1-5,TRBD1,.,CASSLGQEINQPQHF,TGTGCCAGCAGCCTCGGACAGGAGATCAATCAGCCCCAGCATTTT
TRBV4-1,TRBJ1-2,TRBD1,.,CASSQQSGGVYGYTF,TGCGCCAGCAGCCAACAGTCAGGGGGCGTCTATGGCTACACCTTC
TRBV28,TRBJ2-1,TRBD1,.,CASTTGTAYNEQFF,TGTGCCAGCACTACCGGGACAGCCTACAATGAGCAGTTCTTC
TRBV4-3,TRBJ1-2,.,.,CASSPQGGNGYTF,TGCGCCAGCAGCCCCCAGGGTGGGAATGGCTACACCTTC
TRBV19,TRBJ1-3,.,.,CASSKERGSAGNTIYF,TGTGCCAGTAGTAAAGAAAGGGGGAGTGCTGGAAACACCATATATTTT
TRBV11-2,TRBJ2-5,.,.,CASSFGSPSAQYF,TGTGCCAGCAGCTTCGGGAGCCCGTCGGCCCAGTACTTC
TRBV28,TRBJ1-2,TRBD1,.,CASSLATGGSGYTF,TGTGCCAGCAGTCTGGCGACAGGGGGCTCTGGCTACACCTTC
TRBV6-5,TRBJ1-4,.,.,CASSGICEEKLFF,TGTGCCAGCAGTGGGATATGTGAGGAAAAACTGTTTTTT
TRBV7-6,TRBJ2-3,TRBD2,.,CASSLVGGGAPGTQYF,TGTGCCAGCAGCTTAGTCGGCGGGGGGGCCCCGGGGACGCAGTATTTT
TRBV27,TRBJ1-5,TRBD1,once,CASGTGGLQPQHF,TGTGCCAGCGGGACAGGGGGCTTACAGCCCCAGCATTTT
TRBV6-5,TRBJ2-5,.,.,CASSPQPRGQETQYF,TGTGCCAGCAGCCCACAACCCAGGGGACAAGAGACCCAGTACTTC
TRBV4-1,TRBJ1-1,.,.,CASSHHSGSEAFF,TGCGCCAGCAGCCACCACAGTGGGTCTGAAGCTTTCTTT
TRBV10-3,TRBJ2-5,TRBD2,.,CAISGKNVSSGGAGGETQYF,TGTGCCATCAGTGGCAAAAACGTGTCGAGCGGGGGGGCAGGTGGAGAGACCCAGTACTTC
TRBV6-1,TRBJ1-3,.,.,CASSELSGNTIYF,TGTGCCAGCAGTGAATTATCCGGAAACACCATATATTTT
TRBV11-2,TRBJ2-3,.,.,CASSNPETSTDTQYF,TGTGCCAGCAGCAATCCAGAGACTAGCACAGATACGCAGTATTTT
TRBV27,TRBJ1-2,.,.,CASSLEGSGYTF,TGTGCCAGCAGTTTAGAAGGGTCGGGCTACACCTTC
TRBV1,TRBJ2-7,.,.,CTSSPYNSSLAYF,TGCACCAGCAGCCCTTACAATTCTTCGCTCGCGTACTTC
TRBV6-6,TRBJ1-2,.,.,CASSYSETGNGYTF,TGTGCCAGCAGTTACTCAGAAACAGGGAATGGCTACACCTTC
TRBV7-6,TRBJ2-5,.,.,CASSLVSSGNQETQYF,TGTGCCAGCAGCTTAGTTAGTAGCGGAAACCAAGAGACCCAGTACTTC
TRBV7-2,TRBJ1-1,.,.,CASSLEEGGYTEAFF,TGTGCCAGCAGCTTAGAGGAGGGGGGCTACACTGAAGCTTTCTTT
TRBV5-1,TRBJ2-1,TRBD2,once,CASSLVLAGNNEQFF,TGCGCCAGCAGCTTGGTCCTAGCGGGGAACAATGAGCAGTTCTTC
TRBV29-1,TRBJ1-4,.,.,CSVISWDGLNEKLFF,TGCAGCGTTATTAGTTGGGACGGACTTAATGAAAAACTGTTTTTT